This TCR beta chain was captured in a study of memory CD4+ T cells and cytomegalovirus serostatus. A note on this clone: Its specificity is not known.

Findings and caveats of the study: Repertoires predicted CMV serostatus with median bootstrapped AUC of about 0.95.

Using immunoSEQ multiplex PCR, the repertoire was profiled, and TCRdb retains in-frame clones only, with some absent. The sample yields 45,000 to 55,000 clones, around 78% seen once. Single viable CD3+CD4+CD8-CD45RO+ cells were sorted as the memory CD4+ T cells. This clonotype was obtained from an adult in good health and CMV-seronegative. The source material was memory CD4+ T cells from blood.

CDR3 sequence: CASSLDRENEQFF. Here the CDR3 DNA reads TGTGCCAGCAGCCTGGACAGGGAAAATGAGCAGTTCTTC. The rearrangement joins TRBV2 to TRBJ2-1, with 8 bases matching TRBD1. Per the germline V gene, CDR1 is SNHLY and CDR2 is FYNNEI. The CDR3 covers 13 residues. Trimming at V came to 6 bases and at J to 7 bases, leaving 5 bases not matched to a gene.